The 21 T cell receptor beta chains below were found in one sample sequenced in a study of cytomegalovirus exposure and HLA in healthy donors. Only in-frame clones appear in the TCRdb table, and some are missing; sequencing was by immunoSEQ multiplex PCR. The table has tens of thousands of clones, approximately 91% seen once. Source material: PBMCs. The receptors were sampled from a man aged 25-45 years in good health and CMV-seronegative.

This clone was picked up one time. V and J are TRBV5-1 and TRBJ1-1; D is unclear. From germline, CDR1 is SGHRS and CDR2 YFSETQ. The CDR3 spans 14 residues. Trimming removed 4 bases at V and 1 base at J, with 11 bases between. The CDR3 region is CASSPPFGNTEAFF. CDR3 nucleotide sequence: TGCGCCAGCAGCCCGCCGTTCGGGAACACTGAAGCTTTCTTT.

The chain is built from TRBV19 and TRBJ1-3; D unclear. The germline CDR1 and CDR2 sequences are LNHDA and SQIVND (reference sequence). Trimming stripped 7 bases from V and 0 bases from J, with 7 bases between. The CDR3 runs to 13 residues. CDR3 region: CASNTRSGNTIYF. CDR3 in DNA: TGTGCCAGTAATACTCGCTCTGGAAACACCATATATTTT.

The chain couples TRBV19 to TRBJ2-7, with TRBD2 as a possible D gene (6 bases). The V and J ends lost 2 bases and 3 bases respectively, with 11 bases between them. The length of the CDR3 is 14 residues. The V gene's germline CDR1 is LNHDA and CDR2 SQIVND (reference sequence). The DNA of the CDR3 is TGTGCCAGTAGTATAAGCGGGCCAGGCTACGAGCAGTACTTC. It specifies CASSISGPGYEQYF.

This sequence joins TRBV15 and TRBJ1-3, with 8 bases that match TRBD1. The germline CDR1 and CDR2 sequences are LNHNV and YYDKDF (reference sequence). The CDR3 length is 16 residues. Trimming cost V 3 bases and J 4 bases; bases outside gene matches: 8. This CDR3 is CATSREQGVGGNTIYF. The CDR3 DNA sequence: TGTGCCACCAGCAGGGAACAGGGGGTAGGAGGAAACACCATATATTTT.

In DNA, the CDR3 is TGTGCCAGCAGCTTAGCTCGGGACTCTGAGCAGTACTTC. This gives the protein CASSLARDSEQYF. The genes are TRBV7-2 and TRBJ2-7; D is possibly TRBD2 (6 bases). The CDR3 spans 13 residues. Germline V gives CDR1 SGHTA, CDR2 FQGNSA. V was shortened by 0 bases and J by 7 bases, with 10 bases between the two germline ends.

This clone is a singleton in its sample. The chain links TRBV4-2 to TRBJ2-7; D is possibly TRBD1 (5 bases). Trimming took off 1 base at V and 4 bases at J, with 14 bases between the two ends. This CDR3 has 15 amino acids. Germline V gene sequence: CDR1 LGHNA, CDR2 YNFKEQ. The CDR3 here is CASSQGFAGRYEQYF. The CDR3 DNA reads as TGTGCCAGCAGCCAAGGCTTCGCAGGGCGATACGAGCAGTACTTC.

V gene TRBV6-4 combines with J gene TRBJ1-2; D is unclear. With 0 bases removed from V and 8 bases from J, the gap between germline ends came to 13 bases. CDR1 and CDR2 (germline): MRHNA, SNTAGT. The CDR3 length is 14 residues. The CDR3 is CASSDSIGVGGYTF. The CDR3 nucleotides read TGTGCCAGCAGTGACTCGATCGGGGTAGGGGGCTACACCTTC.

The rearrangement links TRBV10-2 to TRBJ2-7; a weak D match, TRBD1 (6 bases). The CDR3 loop spans 12 amino acids. From germline, CDR1 is WSHSY and CDR2 SAAADI. Between the trimmed V and J ends, which lost 4 bases and 4 bases, there was a span of 8 bases. This CDR3 is CASSGTEYEQYF. The CDR3 region has the DNA TGCGCCAGCAGTGGGACAGAGTACGAGCAGTACTTC.

The genes are TRBV28 and TRBJ2-1, with 10 bases lining up with TRBD2. Germline loops: CDR1 MDHEN, CDR2 SYDVKM. The V and J ends lost 7 bases and 9 bases, in that order; junction bases with no gene match: 9. The CDR3 extends over 14 amino acids. The CDR3 DNA reads as TGTGCCAGCAAGCTAGCGGGAGAGGATAGTGAGCAGTTCTTC. Translation: CASKLAGEDSEQFF.

The gene calls are TRBV5-4 and TRBJ1-6, with 7 bases matching TRBD1. J gave up 7 bases and V 0 bases, and 4 bases lay outside the gene matches. The CDR3 is 15 amino acids. Germline CDR1 and CDR2: SGHNT and YYREEE (reference sequence). CDR3 amino acids: CASSLGGQRNSPLHF. The CDR3 nucleotides read TGTGCCAGCAGCTTGGGGGGACAGCGGAATTCACCCCTCCACTTT. Full variable domain (missing parts from reference TRBV5-4 and TRBJ1-6): ETGVTQSPTHLIKTRGQQVTLRCSSQSGHNTVSWYQQALGQGPQFIFQYYREEENGRGNFPPRFSGLQFPNYSSELNVNALELDDSALYLCASSLGGQRNSPLHFGNGTRLTVT.

The chain is built from TRBV11-2 and TRBJ2-1; TRBD2 is a possible D gene (5 bases). CDR1 and CDR2 from the germline V gene are SGHAT and FQNNGV. The germline V and J ends were trimmed by 5 bases and 7 bases, with 15 bases remaining between them. The CDR3 runs 14 residues. CDR3 residues: CASSPGVGVNEQFF. CDR3 in DNA: TGTGCCAGCAGCCCCGGGGTCGGAGTGAATGAGCAGTTCTTC.

J is TRBJ2-6 and V is TRBV30, with a possible D match to TRBD2 (7 bases). Per the germline V gene, CDR1 is GTSNPN and CDR2 is SVGIG (reference sequence). CDR3 length: 17 residues. The V and J ends lost 2 bases and 0 bases respectively, with 14 bases between them. The CDR3 here is CAWSNYRGASGANVLTF. The CDR3 DNA is TGTGCCTGGAGTAACTACCGGGGGGCCTCTGGGGCCAACGTCCTGACTTTC.

V usage is TRBV9 and J usage is TRBJ1-4; 10 bases line up with TRBD1. Germline V lookup: CDR1 SGDLS, CDR2 YYNGEE. Germline trimming cut 0 bases from V and 7 bases from J; bases unmatched to any gene: 6. There are 16 residues in the CDR3. CDR3 bases: TGTGCCAGCAGCGTAGGAAGTAGGGACAGGGGTGAAAAACTGTTTTTT. Translating it yields CASSVGSRDRGEKLFF.

This clone was detected only once. The V and J genes are TRBV6-1 and TRBJ2-5, with a possible D match to TRBD2 (7 bases). Germline V gene data show CDR1 as MNHNS and CDR2 as SASEGT. The V and J ends lost 6 bases and 5 bases respectively, with 16 bases between them. The CDR3 loop spans 14 amino acids. The CDR3 loop reads CASSDGGGGETQYF. As DNA, the CDR3 is TGTGCCAGCAGCGATGGGGGGGGCGGCGAGACCCAGTACTTC.

This chain uses TRBV27 with TRBJ2-7; TRBD2 might be the D (5 bases). Germline-derived CDR1 and CDR2 are MNHEY and SMNVEV (reference sequence). The CDR3 loop spans 12 amino acids. V lost 2 bases, J lost 10 bases, and 12 bases lay in between. CDR3 in DNA: TGTGCCAGCAGTTTAGAAGGGAGAAGACAGTACTTC. The encoded protein is CASSLEGRRQYF.

A single count supports this clone. This chain joins TRBV5-1 and TRBJ2-5; D remains unclear. This CDR3 region has 13 residues. Deletions cut 3 bases from V and 4 bases from J, with 10 bases between. The germline CDR1 and CDR2 sequences are SGHRS and YFSETQ. The CDR3 DNA reads TGCGCCAGCAGCTCAGTCACTACAGAGACCCAGTACTTC. Protein sequence: CASSSVTTETQYF. Full variable domain (rest looked up from reference TRBV5-1 and TRBJ2-5): KAGVTQTPRYLIKTRGQQVTLSCSPISGHRSVSWYQQTPGQGLQFLFEYFSETQRNKGNFPGRFSGRQFSNSRSEMNVSTLELGDSALYLCASSSVTTETQYFGPGTRLLVL.

The V and J genes are TRBV19 and TRBJ1-5; no clear D gene. The germline gives CDR1 LNHDA, CDR2 SQIVND (reference sequence). Trimming removed 5 bases from V and 7 bases from J, with 9 bases in between. The CDR3 covers 12 residues. The CDR3 loop reads CASSLLGQPQHF. The CDR3 coding sequence is TGTGCCAGTAGTTTGTTGGGCCAGCCCCAGCATTTT.

The chain uses TRBV11-2 and TRBJ2-7; a weak D match, TRBD1 (5 bases). The germline V gene encodes CDR1 SGHAT and CDR2 FQNNGV. The ends were cut back, 2 bases at V and 2 bases at J, with 7 bases in the middle. The CDR3 has 13 amino acids. CDR3 sequence (DNA): TGTGCCAGCAGCTTAAGGGGCACCTACGAGCAGTACTTC. It codes for CASSLRGTYEQYF. The full variable domain, in which reference TRBV11-2 and TRBJ2-7 provide the parts outside the CDR3, is EAGVAQSPRYKIIEKRQSVAFWCNPISGHATLYWYQQILGQGPKLLIQFQNNGVVDDSQLPKDRFSAERLKGVDSTLKIQPAKLEDSAVYLCASSLRGTYEQYFGPGTRLTVT.

The table lists this clone with a few counts. The V gene is TRBV5-1, the J gene TRBJ2-5; D might be TRBD1 (6 bases). The CDR3 length is 16 residues. CDR1 is SGHRS, CDR2 YFSETQ, per germline. The V gene lost 2 bases and the J gene lost 2 bases, with 16 bases spanning the gap. DNA of the CDR3: TGCGCCAGCAGCTTTCACCGGGACACCCAGCAAGAGACCCAGTACTTC. This translates into CASSFHRDTQQETQYF.

The chain carries TRBV19 and TRBJ1-2; D remains unclear. V gave up 7 bases and J gave up 3 bases, with 9 bases separating them. This CDR3 contains 12 residues. The V gene's germline CDR1 is LNHDA and CDR2 SQIVND (reference sequence). The CDR3 DNA sequence: TGTGCCAGTACTTCAGGCTACTATGGCTACACCTTC. This encodes CASTSGYYGYTF.

This rearrangement joins TRBV6-5 to TRBJ1-3; the D gene is possibly TRBD1 (6 bases). Germline V CDR1 and CDR2: MNHEY, SVGAGI. CDR3 size: 14 residues. The germline V and J ends were trimmed by 7 bases and 5 bases, with 15 bases remaining between them. This chain's CDR3 is CASTTGTPRNTIYF. The CDR3 nucleotides read TGTGCCAGCACCACGGGGACACCGAGAAACACCATATATTTT.